These 16 T cell receptor beta chains originate from one sample sequenced in a study of blood T cell repertoires in COVID-19 (dated by TCRdb to between 2020 and 2021). Library generation was performed with the immunoSEQ multiplex PCR assay. The source is immuneACCESS, and TCRdb retained only in-frame sequences with V and J called. Part of the clones is not carried over; for the studies checked, unresolved V genes explain less than half of this, and the remainder is unexplained. The sample yields 100,000 to 150,000 clones; roughly three quarters were counted once. The ten top clones hold around 2% of the sample. Source material: peripheral blood. The receptors stem from a woman in her 70s with acute or convalescent COVID-19.

This clone appeared a few times. The gene calls are TRBV30 and TRBJ2-2, with 10 bases aligning to TRBD1. Germline-derived CDR1 and CDR2 are GTSNPN and SVGIG (reference sequence). J was trimmed by 1 base and V by 5 bases; bases with no gene match: 1. The CDR3 has 14 amino acids. The CDR3 loop is CAWGTGVNTGELFF. The DNA for the CDR3 is TGTGCCTGGGGGACAGGGGTGAACACCGGGGAGCTGTTTTTT. Based on the CDR3 plus reference TRBV30 and TRBJ2-2, the full variable domain is SQTIHQWPATLVQPVGSPLSLECTVEGTSNPNLYWYRQAAGRGLQLLFYSVGIGQISSEVPQNLSASRPQDRQFILSSKKLLLSDSGFYLCAWGTGVNTGELFFGEGSRLTVL.

This chain links TRBV27 with TRBJ2-7; D gene unclear. Germline CDR1 reads MNHEY; CDR2 reads SMNVEV (reference sequence). Deletions cut 1 base from V and 1 base from J, with 5 bases between. This CDR3 region has 13 residues. The CDR3 DNA reads as TGTGCCAGCAGTTTATACACGTCCTACGAGCAGTACTTC. Protein: CASSLYTSYEQYF.

V usage is TRBV6-5 and J usage is TRBJ1-4; TRBD1 agrees at 9 bases. Germline loops: CDR1 MNHEY, CDR2 SVGAGI. Trimming took 0 bases from V and 8 from J; bases not matched to a gene: 4. The CDR3 loop spans 15 amino acids. CDR3 in amino acids: CASSYSGQGQEKLFF. The CDR3 DNA is TGTGCCAGCAGTTACTCGGGACAGGGTCAAGAAAAACTGTTTTTT.

On this clone itself: The sample carries other DNA sequences with the same CDR3. This sequence joins TRBV7-2 and TRBJ1-1; 8 nucleotides align to TRBD1. This CDR3 region has 14 residues. Germline V gene data show CDR1 as SGHTA and CDR2 as FQGNSA. Germline trimming cut 2 bases from V and 4 bases from J; bases unmatched to any gene: 3. This CDR3 is CASSLPTGATEAFF. The CDR3 nucleotides read TGTGCCAGCAGCTTACCGACAGGGGCCACTGAAGCTTTCTTT.

This chain uses TRBV6-5 with TRBJ2-1; D uncertain. V was shortened by 4 bases and J by 9 bases, with 7 bases between the two germline ends. CDR1 and CDR2 from the germline V gene are MNHEY and SVGAGI. CDR3 length: 11 residues. The CDR3 reads CASSSRLEQFF. Written as DNA, the CDR3 is TGTGCCAGCAGTTCAAGACTTGAGCAGTTCTTC.

V is TRBV15 and J is TRBJ2-3; D is perhaps TRBD1 (6 bases). In germline, CDR1 is LNHNV, CDR2 YYDKDF (reference sequence). Trimming pared 3 bases from V and 1 base from J, leaving 11 bases between. The CDR3 is made up of 15 amino acids. DNA for the CDR3: TGTGCCACCAGCAGGGGGGCAGCAGGCACAGATACGCAGTATTTT. This codes for CATSRGAAGTDTQYF.

The CDR3: CASSSQGSNYGYTF. DNA for the CDR3: TGTGCCAGCAGTTCCCAGGGTTCTAACTATGGCTACACCTTC. The rearrangement uses TRBV6-6 and TRBJ1-2; tentative D call: TRBD1 (5 bases). CDR3 size: 14 residues. Trimming shortened V by 4 bases and J by 0 bases, and 9 bases separated the two germline ends. Looked up from germline, CDR1 is MNHNY and CDR2 is SVGAGI (reference sequence).

The chain couples TRBV7-2 to TRBJ1-2; a weak D match, TRBD1 (6 bases). V was trimmed by 5 bases and J by 8 bases, leaving 15 bases between them. This CDR3 has 13 residues. Germline V gene data show CDR1 as SGHTA and CDR2 as FQGNSA. CDR3: CASSLTGLRGYTF. CDR3 nucleotides: TGTGCCAGCAGCCTTACAGGGCTACGGGGCTACACCTTC.

This clone has just a few counts. This chain joins TRBV10-2 and TRBJ1-4; the match to TRBD1 covers 8 bases. The CDR3 extends over 14 amino acids. Unmatched junction bases numbered 1, after V lost 0 bases and J lost 7 bases. The germline V gene has CDR1 WSHSY and CDR2 SAAADI. The CDR3 reads CASSESRGREKLFF. The CDR3 region has the DNA TGCGCCAGCAGTGAGTCCAGGGGGCGTGAAAAACTGTTTTTT.

The rearrangement joins TRBV18 to TRBJ2-3; D possibly corresponds to TRBD2 (7 bases). Germline V gives CDR1 KGHSH, CDR2 LQKENI. Trimming pared 0 bases from V and 5 bases from J, leaving 15 bases between. CDR3 length: 16 amino acids. CDR3 in DNA: TGTGCCAGCTCACCACCGGGGGGGGCCCGAGGAGATACGCAGTATTTT. Translation: CASSPPGGARGDTQYF.

The V and J genes are TRBV6-2 or TRBV6-3 and TRBJ2-3; a weak D match, TRBD1 (6 bases). V was pared by 0 bases and J by 8 bases, with 15 bases between. Germline assignment: CDR1 MNHEY and CDR2 SVGEGT. There are 15 residues in the CDR3. CDR3 in DNA: TGTGCCAGCAGTTACTCGGGGGCCCAGCTCGGTACGCAGTATTTT. Translated: CASSYSGAQLGTQYF.

This chain joins TRBV6-6 and TRBJ1-1; 8 bases align to TRBD1. Trimming took 6 bases from V and 1 from J; bases not matched to a gene: 4. This CDR3 comprises 14 residues. In germline, CDR1 is MNHNY, CDR2 SVGAGI (reference sequence). The CDR3 protein is CASRSGGWNTEAFF. CDR3 bases: TGTGCCAGCAGATCAGGGGGCTGGAACACTGAAGCTTTCTTT.

The chain couples TRBV6-5 to TRBJ2-7; D might be TRBD1 (6 bases). Germline V gives CDR1 MNHEY, CDR2 SVGAGI. CDR3 length: 13 amino acids. V lost 7 bases and J 8 bases, leaving 18 bases between the germline ends. CDR3 protein: CASTPTSQGQQYF. The CDR3 DNA sequence: TGTGCCAGCACCCCTACGTCACAGGGACAGCAGTACTTC.

This clone showed up just a few times. The V gene is TRBV4-1, the J gene TRBJ2-1; 12 positions match TRBD2. Germline CDR1 is MGHRA and CDR2 is YSYEKL. The CDR3 contains 16 residues. The ends lost 6 bases at V and 8 bases at J; junction bases unmatched: 11. The CDR3 sequence is CASSPLGTSGRDEQFF. The CDR3 coding sequence is TGCGCCAGCAGTCCCCTCGGGACTAGCGGGCGGGATGAGCAGTTCTTC.

This clone was counted a single time. V gene TRBV5-5 combines with J gene TRBJ2-3; TRBD2 agrees at 7 bases. This CDR3 is 15 amino acids long. The J segment lost 1 base and the V segment lost 0 bases, leaving 2 bases of the junction unmatched. Germline V gene sequence: CDR1 SGHKS, CDR2 YYEKEE (reference sequence). CDR3 coding DNA: TGTGCCAGCAGCTTGGAGCTAGCGGGCACAGATACGCAGTATTTT. As protein: CASSLELAGTDTQYF.

The gene calls are TRBV10-3 and TRBJ2-1; D might be TRBD2 (5 bases). Germline CDR1 ENHRY, CDR2 SYGVKD. The CDR3 totals 13 residues. The germline V and J ends were trimmed by 4 bases and 7 bases, with 11 bases remaining between them. This CDR3 is CAISVGTSNEQFF. CDR3 sequence (DNA): TGTGCCATCAGTGTAGGAACTAGTAATGAGCAGTTCTTC.